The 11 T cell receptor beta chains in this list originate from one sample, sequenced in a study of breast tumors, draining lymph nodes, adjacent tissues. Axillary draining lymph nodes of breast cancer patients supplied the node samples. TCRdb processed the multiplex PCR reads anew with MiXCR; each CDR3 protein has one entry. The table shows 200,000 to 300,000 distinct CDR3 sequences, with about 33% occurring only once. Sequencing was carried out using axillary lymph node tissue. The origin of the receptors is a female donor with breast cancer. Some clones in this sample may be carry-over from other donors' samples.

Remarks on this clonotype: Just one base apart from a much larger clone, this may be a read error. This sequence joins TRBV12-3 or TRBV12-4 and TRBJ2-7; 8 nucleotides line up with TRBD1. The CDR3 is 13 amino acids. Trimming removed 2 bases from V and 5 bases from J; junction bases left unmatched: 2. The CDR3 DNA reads TGTGCCAGCAGTTTACAGGGACAGGACGAGCAGTACTTC. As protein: CASSLQGQDEQYF.

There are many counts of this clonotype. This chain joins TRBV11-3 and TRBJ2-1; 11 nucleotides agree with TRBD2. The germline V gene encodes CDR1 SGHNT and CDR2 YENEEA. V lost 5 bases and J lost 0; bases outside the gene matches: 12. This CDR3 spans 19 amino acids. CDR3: CASSLGLAGGDLSYNEQFF. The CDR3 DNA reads TGTGCCAGCAGCCTAGGGCTAGCGGGAGGTGACCTCTCCTACAATGAGCAGTTCTTC.

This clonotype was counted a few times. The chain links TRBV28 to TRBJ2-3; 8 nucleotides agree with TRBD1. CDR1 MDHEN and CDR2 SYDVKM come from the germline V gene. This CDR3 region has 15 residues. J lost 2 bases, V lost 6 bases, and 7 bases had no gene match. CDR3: CASRRGQDLTDTQYF. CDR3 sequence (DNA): TGTGCCAGCAGACGGGGACAGGACCTCACAGATACGCAGTATTTT.

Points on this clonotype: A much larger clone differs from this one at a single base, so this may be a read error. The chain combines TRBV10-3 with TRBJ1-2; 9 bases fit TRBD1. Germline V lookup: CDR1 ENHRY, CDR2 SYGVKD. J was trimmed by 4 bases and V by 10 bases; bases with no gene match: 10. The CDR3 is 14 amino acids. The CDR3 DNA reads TGTGCCAGCAGAAGACAGGGGGTCGGCTATGGCTACACCTTC. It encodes CASRRQGVGYGYTF.

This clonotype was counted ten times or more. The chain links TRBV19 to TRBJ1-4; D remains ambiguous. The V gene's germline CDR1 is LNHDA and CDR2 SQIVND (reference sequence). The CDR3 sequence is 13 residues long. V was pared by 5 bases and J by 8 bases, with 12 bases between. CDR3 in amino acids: CASSVTSIEKLFF. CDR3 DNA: TGTGCCAGTAGTGTAACAAGCATCGAAAAACTGTTTTTT.

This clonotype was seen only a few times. In DNA, the CDR3 is TGTGCCAGCAGTGGAGGGACAGCGGGAGAAGCTTTCTTT. It yields the protein CASSGGTAGEAFF. V usage is TRBV2 and J usage is TRBJ1-1, with 7 bases fitting TRBD1. This CDR3 spans 13 amino acids. Germline trimming cut 4 bases from V and 8 bases from J; bases unmatched to any gene: 7. Germline V lookup: CDR1 SNHLY, CDR2 FYNNEI.

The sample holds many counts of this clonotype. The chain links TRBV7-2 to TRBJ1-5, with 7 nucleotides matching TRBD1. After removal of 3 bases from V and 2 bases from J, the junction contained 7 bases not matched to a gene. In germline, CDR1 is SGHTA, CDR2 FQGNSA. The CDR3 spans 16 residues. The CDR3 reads CASSLPQGVGNQPQHF. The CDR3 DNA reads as TGTGCCAGCAGCTTGCCTCAGGGGGTTGGCAATCAGCCCCAGCATTTT.

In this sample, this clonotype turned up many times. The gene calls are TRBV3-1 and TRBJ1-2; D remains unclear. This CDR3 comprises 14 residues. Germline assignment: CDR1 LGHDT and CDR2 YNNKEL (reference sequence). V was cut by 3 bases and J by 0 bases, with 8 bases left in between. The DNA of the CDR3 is TGTGCCAGCAGCCAGGGAATGGCTAACTATGGCTACACCTTC. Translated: CASSQGMANYGYTF.

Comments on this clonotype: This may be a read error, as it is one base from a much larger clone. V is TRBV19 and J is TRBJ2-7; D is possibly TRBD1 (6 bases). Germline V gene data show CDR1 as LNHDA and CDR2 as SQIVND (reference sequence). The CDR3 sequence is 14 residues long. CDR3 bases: TGTGCCAGTAGTATAGTCGGGACACCCTACGAGCGGTACTTC. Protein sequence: CASSIVGTPYERYF.

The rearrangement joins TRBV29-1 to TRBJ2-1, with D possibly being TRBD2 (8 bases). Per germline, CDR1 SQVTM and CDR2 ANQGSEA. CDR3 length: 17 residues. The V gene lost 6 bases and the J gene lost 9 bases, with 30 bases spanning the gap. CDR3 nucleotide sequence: TGCAGCGTCATACGCTCACAGGGGACTAGAGATCAGGGTGAGCAGTTCTTC. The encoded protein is CSVIRSQGTRDQGEQFF.

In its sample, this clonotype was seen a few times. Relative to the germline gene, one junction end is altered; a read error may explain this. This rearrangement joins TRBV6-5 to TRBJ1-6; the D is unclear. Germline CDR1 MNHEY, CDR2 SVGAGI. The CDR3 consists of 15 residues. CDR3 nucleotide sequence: TGTGCCAGCAGTCACTCGAAGGGTTTACATTCACCCCTCCACTTT. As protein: CASSHSKGLHSPLHF.